This entry is about one T cell receptor beta chain. Its target is not known. Time point noted: week 23, last vaccination. Vaccine doses each comprised 300 ug of mutant IDH1 20-mer peptide, with topical imiquimod. Germline lookup yields CDR1 MNHEY and CDR2 SVGAGI. This CDR3 is 16 amino acids long. Trimming took 4 bases from V and 6 from J; bases not matched to a gene: 10. Measured with immunoSEQ multiplex PCR; TCRdb has only the in-frame clones, and not every one. The profile shows roughly 52,000 clones, 80% of them singletons. This sample is drawn from a study of a mutant IDH1 vaccine in newly diagnosed glioma. Study-level information: Patients, over weeks 1, 3, 5, 7, 11, 15, 19 and 23, received a total of eight vaccinations.

This TCR was recovered from a man aged 40-49 years with glioma. This chain uses TRBV6-5 with TRBJ2-1; TRBD1 matches at 9 bases. The specimen comprised PBMCs, sampled from a glioma patient whose treatment included an IDH1 peptide vaccine. The CDR3 spells CASSSSRDRVSNEQFF. DNA for the CDR3: TGTGCCAGCAGTTCTAGCCGGGACAGGGTTAGCAATGAGCAGTTCTTC.